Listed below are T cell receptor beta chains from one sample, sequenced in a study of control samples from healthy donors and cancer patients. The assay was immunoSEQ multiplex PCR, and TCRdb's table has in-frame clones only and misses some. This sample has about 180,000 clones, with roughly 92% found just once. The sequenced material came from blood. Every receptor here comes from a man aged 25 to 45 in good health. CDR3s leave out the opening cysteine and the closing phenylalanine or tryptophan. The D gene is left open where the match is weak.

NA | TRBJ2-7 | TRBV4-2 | ASSQAGSYEQY
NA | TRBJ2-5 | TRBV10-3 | AISDGEETQY
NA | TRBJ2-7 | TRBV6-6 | ASSYGSGSYEQY
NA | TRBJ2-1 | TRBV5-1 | ASSSIPGGLDEQF
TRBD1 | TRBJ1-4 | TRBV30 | AWSALDRIEKLF
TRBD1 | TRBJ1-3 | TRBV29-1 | SVIRQGTGNTIY
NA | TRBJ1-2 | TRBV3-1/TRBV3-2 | ASSQWEGVGYT
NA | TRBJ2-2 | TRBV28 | ASSLYAVPNTGELF
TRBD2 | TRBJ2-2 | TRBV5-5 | ASSLTSGGYTGELF
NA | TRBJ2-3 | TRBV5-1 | ASSAGDSTDTQY
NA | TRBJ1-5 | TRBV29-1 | SVGGRGQPQH
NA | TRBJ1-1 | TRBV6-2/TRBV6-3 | ASSDDPMNTEAF
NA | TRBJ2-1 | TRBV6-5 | ASLTGHEQF
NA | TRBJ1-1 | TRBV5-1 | ASSLGQPLEAF
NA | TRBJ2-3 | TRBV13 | ASSRNRVRSTDTQY
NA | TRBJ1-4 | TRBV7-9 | ASSLAREGRANEKLF
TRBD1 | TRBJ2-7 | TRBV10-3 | AISANRGQGSSYEQY
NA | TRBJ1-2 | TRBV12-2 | ASRLGRDRGENYGYT
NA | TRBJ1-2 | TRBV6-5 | ASSRDGFRYGYT
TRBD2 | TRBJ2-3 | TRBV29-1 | SVEGAGGPTDTQY
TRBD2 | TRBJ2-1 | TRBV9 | ASSVDETSGNEQF
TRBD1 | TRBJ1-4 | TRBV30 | AWMGDSEKLF
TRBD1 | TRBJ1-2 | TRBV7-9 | AVLRGQSLSANYGYT
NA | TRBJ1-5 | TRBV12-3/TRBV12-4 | ASSLAQDQPQH
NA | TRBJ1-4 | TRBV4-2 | ASSQGFRRLEKLF
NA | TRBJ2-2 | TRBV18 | ASSPRGGTDTGELF
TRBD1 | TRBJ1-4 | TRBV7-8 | ASSLGGKGQGRGEKLF
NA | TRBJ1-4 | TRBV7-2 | ASSHGGNEKLF
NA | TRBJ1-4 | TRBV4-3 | ASSQEAGIYEKLF
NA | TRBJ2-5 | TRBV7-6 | ASSPLTVEAETQY